The present entry profiles one T cell receptor beta chain with its context. Its antigen is as yet unknown. With 60 Vbeta and 13 Jbeta primers, the PCR was carried out. Profiling relied on immunoSEQ multiplex PCR, and the TCRdb table lists in-frame clones only, not all of them. This sample has fewer than 40,000 clones, with 70% to 90% found just once. This entry comes from a study of cytomegalovirus exposure and HLA in healthy donors. Study overall: From about 200 million T cells, an earlier analysis saw roughly 110 million unique TCR beta sequences. Study-level findings and limits: A later analysis reportedly found that, within productive TCRs, an Asian-associated ancestry cluster had fewer N-insertions than the mean observed across the roughly 670 donors. Most of the TCR beta V segments (in an earlier analysis) were productive either about 87% or about 30% of the time.

The CDR3 has 14 amino acids. Deletions cut 0 bases from V and 11 bases from J, with 11 bases between. Germline CDR1 LGHNA, CDR2 YSLEER. The TCR sequence derives from a woman in her forties in good health and CMV-seropositive. The rearrangement links TRBV4-3 to TRBJ1-6; D is uncertain. The material sequenced was PBMCs. CDR3: CASSQDRVGPPLHF. The DNA of the CDR3 is TGCGCCAGCAGCCAAGATAGAGTGGGCCCACCCCTCCACTTT.